This TCR beta chain originates from a study of cytomegalovirus exposure and HLA in healthy donors. Of note for this clone: Antigen: not known.

Healthy bone marrow donors made up the donors. V was shortened by 4 bases and J by 4 bases, with 10 bases between the two germline ends. There are 13 residues in the CDR3. CDR1 SNHLY and CDR2 FYNNEI come from the germline V gene. Study-level findings and limits: Three chains tied to CMV proved CMV antigen-specific in vitro. Apparent HLA restriction characterized most CMV-associated TCR beta chains in a later analysis. A link between a missense DCLRE1C variant and TCR beta V- and J-gene trimming emerged from a later analysis.

In the PCR, 60 Vbeta and 13 Jbeta primers were used. This table comes from immunoSEQ multiplex PCR, and its TCRdb copy is limited to in-frame clones, with some not included. The sample records around 93,000 clones, about two thirds being singletons. The receptor's source is a boy aged 5 to 17 in good health and CMV-seropositive. This sequence joins TRBV2 and TRBJ1-1; D is undetermined. Specimen: PBMCs. This CDR3 reads CASSAEGSTEAFF. The CDR3 DNA sequence: TGTGCCAGCAGTGCCGAAGGGAGCACTGAAGCTTTCTTT.